Listed below are T cell receptor beta chains from one sample, sequenced in a study of identical twins. Via MiXCR, TCRdb re-called the 5' RACE reads, giving one row per CDR3 protein. Of under 450,000 distinct CDR3 sequences listed, around a sixth are singletons. Specimen: naive T cells sorted from blood. The receptors originated from a man over 45 in good health. CDR3s include the opening cysteine and the closing phenylalanine or tryptophan. The D gene is left open where the match is weak. Some rows mark clone size as missing; the rest say once, few, many or name a class of expanded clone.

J | D | V | size | CDR3 | DNA
TRBJ2-1 | TRBD1 | TRBV7-2 | many | CASSDRDRAYNEQFF | TGTGCCAGCAGCGACAGGGACAGGGCATACAATGAGCAGTTCTTC
TRBJ1-4 | NA | TRBV28 | few | CASVNLDSRNEKLFF | TGTGCCAGCGTCAATCTGGACAGTCGTAATGAAAAACTGTTTTTT
TRBJ1-6 | NA | TRBV7-8 | NA | CASSLVGSGYNSPLHF | TGTGCCAGCAGCTTGGTGGGTAGCGGATATAATTCACCCCTCCACTTT
TRBJ1-2 | TRBD1 | TRBV6-5 | many | CASSYSGDSVNYGYTF | TGTGCCAGCAGTTACTCCGGGGACAGCGTTAACTATGGCTACACCTTC
TRBJ2-7 | NA | TRBV15 | NA | CATSSWTGKGEQYF | TGTGCCACCAGCAGCTGGACTGGGAAGGGCGAGCAGTACTTC
TRBJ1-4 | TRBD1 | TRBV20-1 | NA | CSAYNRGLGEKLFF | TGCAGTGCTTATAACAGGGGTTTGGGTGAAAAACTGTTTTTT
TRBJ2-7 | TRBD1 | TRBV7-9 | many | CASSDRETYEQYF | TGTGCCAGCAGTGACAGGGAGACCTACGAGCAGTACTTC
TRBJ2-1 | TRBD2 | TRBV6-2/TRBV6-3 | many | CATRVSGSNEQFF | TGTGCCACCCGGGTTAGCGGGAGCAATGAGCAGTTCTTC
TRBJ2-7 | TRBD1 | TRBV29-1 | once | CSGIRGYEQYF | TGCAGCGGCATCAGGGGGTACGAGCAGTACTTC
TRBJ2-7 | TRBD1 | TRBV7-6 | few | CASSLESGQHLPSLYEQYF | TGTGCCAGCAGCTTAGAGTCGGGACAGCACCTGCCCTCTCTCTACGAGCAGTACTTC
TRBJ2-7 | TRBD2 | TRBV10-3 | NA | CAISGSSGRSYEQYF | TGTGCCATCAGTGGCTCTAGCGGGCGCTCCTACGAGCAGTACTTC
TRBJ2-2 | NA | TRBV6-1 | few | CASSQQGTGELFF | TGTGCCAGCAGTCAACAGGGCACCGGGGAGCTGTTTTTT
TRBJ1-5 | NA | TRBV6-2/TRBV6-3 | many | CASSLGGTQPQHF | TGTGCCAGCAGCCTCGGGGGGACTCAGCCCCAGCATTTT
TRBJ2-3 | TRBD2 | TRBV4-3 | many | CASSQVGSWTGGADTQYF | TGCGCCAGCAGCCAAGTAGGTTCATGGACGGGAGGCGCAGATACGCAGTATTTT
TRBJ2-7 | TRBD1 | TRBV9 | many | CASSVQTGGAYEQYF | TGTGCCAGCAGCGTCCAAACAGGGGGCGCCTACGAGCAGTACTTC
TRBJ2-1 | NA | TRBV5-1 | many | CASSLAGVPYNEQFF | TGCGCCAGCAGCTTGGCAGGGGTGCCCTACAATGAGCAGTTCTTC
TRBJ2-1 | TRBD2 | TRBV27 | many | CATRTPLGLAGPASGNEQFF | TGTGCCACAAGAACCCCCTTGGGACTAGCGGGGCCCGCGTCGGGGAATGAGCAGTTCTTC
TRBJ2-1 | TRBD2 | TRBV10-3 | NA | CAIRRTSGRAINEQFF | TGTGCCATCAGAAGGACTAGCGGGAGGGCAATAAATGAGCAGTTCTTC
TRBJ2-7 | TRBD1 | TRBV4-1 | NA | CASSQQTGGDSYEQYF | TGCGCCAGCAGCCAACAAACAGGGGGAGACTCCTACGAGCAGTACTTC
TRBJ1-1 | NA | TRBV24-1 | NA | CATSPAAGANTEAFF | TGTGCCACCAGCCCAGCAGCAGGGGCGAACACTGAAGCTTTCTTT
TRBJ1-1 | NA | TRBV18 | NA | CASSPRQAGNTEAFF | TGTGCCAGCTCACCTCGACAGGCCGGGAACACTGAAGCTTTCTTT
TRBJ2-2 | NA | TRBV11-1 | NA | CASSLGLTSTGELFF | TGTGCCAGCAGCTTGGGACTTACGAGTACCGGGGAGCTGTTTTTT
TRBJ2-1 | NA | TRBV28 | few | CASSLRPSEQFF | TGTGCCAGCAGTTTAAGACCAAGCGAGCAGTTCTTC
TRBJ2-7 | NA | TRBV4-1 | few | CASSQDIRGYEQYF | TGCGCCAGCAGCCAAGATATTCGGGGATACGAGCAGTACTTC